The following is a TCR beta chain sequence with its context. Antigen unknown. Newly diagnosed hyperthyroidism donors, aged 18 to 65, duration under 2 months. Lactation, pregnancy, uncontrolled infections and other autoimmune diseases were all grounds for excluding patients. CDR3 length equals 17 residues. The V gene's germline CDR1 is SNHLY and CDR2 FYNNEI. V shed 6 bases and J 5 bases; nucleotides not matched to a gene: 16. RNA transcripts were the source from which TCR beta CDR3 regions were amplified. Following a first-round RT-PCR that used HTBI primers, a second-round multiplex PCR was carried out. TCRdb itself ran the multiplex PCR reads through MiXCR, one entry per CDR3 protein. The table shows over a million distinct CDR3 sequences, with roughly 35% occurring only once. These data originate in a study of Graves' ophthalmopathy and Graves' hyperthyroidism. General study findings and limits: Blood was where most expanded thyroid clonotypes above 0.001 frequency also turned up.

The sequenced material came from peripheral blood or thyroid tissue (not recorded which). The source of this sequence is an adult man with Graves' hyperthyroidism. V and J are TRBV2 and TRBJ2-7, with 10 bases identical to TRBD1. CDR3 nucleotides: TGTGCCAGCAGCCCAAGTTCCTTCCGGGACAGGGGCGACGAGCAGTACTTC. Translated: CASSPSSFRDRGDEQYF.